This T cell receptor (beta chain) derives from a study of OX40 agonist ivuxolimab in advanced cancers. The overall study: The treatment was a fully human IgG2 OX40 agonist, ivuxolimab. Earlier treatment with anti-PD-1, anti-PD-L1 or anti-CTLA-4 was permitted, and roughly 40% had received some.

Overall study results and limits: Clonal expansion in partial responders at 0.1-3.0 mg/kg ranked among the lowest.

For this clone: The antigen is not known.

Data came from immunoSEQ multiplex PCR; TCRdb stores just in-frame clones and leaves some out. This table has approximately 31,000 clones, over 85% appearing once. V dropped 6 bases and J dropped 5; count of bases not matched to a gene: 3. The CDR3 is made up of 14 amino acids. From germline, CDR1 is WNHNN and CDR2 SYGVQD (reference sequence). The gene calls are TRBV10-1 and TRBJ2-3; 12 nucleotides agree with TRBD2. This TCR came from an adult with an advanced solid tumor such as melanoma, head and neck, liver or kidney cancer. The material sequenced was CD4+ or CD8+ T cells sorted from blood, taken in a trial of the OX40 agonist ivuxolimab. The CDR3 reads CASSLAGGQDTQYF. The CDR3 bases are TGCGCCAGCAGCCTAGCGGGGGGGCAAGATACGCAGTATTTT.